Described below is a single T cell receptor beta chain sequence and its context. The antigen is undetermined. These data are taken from a study of T-cell memory formation after mild COVID-19. General study findings and limits: Clones shrinking between day 15 and 85 showed a balanced CD4/CD8 split, and those that grew later tilted toward CD4+.

Constant-segment primers were used for 5'RACE, and the resulting TCR alpha and TCR beta cDNA libraries carried sample barcodes and UMIs. MiXCR, applied by TCRdb to the 5' RACE reads, yields one record per CDR3 protein. The sample holds 470,000 or so distinct CDR3 sequences, 25% seen once. CDR3 length: 16 amino acids. CDR1 is SGHRS and CDR2 is YFSETQ in the germline V gene. V gave up 5 bases and J gave up 3 bases; unmatched junction bases: 5. Sequenced input: PBMCs or a T cell subset sorted from them (not recorded which). The V gene is TRBV5-1, the J gene TRBJ2-1, with 13 bases identical to TRBD2. The clonotype was recovered from an adult woman who had mild COVID-19 (a few samples of this study predate the infection). Cell type and time point are not known. The CDR3: CASSPRTSGSYNEQFF. The DNA of the CDR3 is TGCGCCAGCAGTCCCCGGACTAGCGGGAGCTACAATGAGCAGTTCTTC.